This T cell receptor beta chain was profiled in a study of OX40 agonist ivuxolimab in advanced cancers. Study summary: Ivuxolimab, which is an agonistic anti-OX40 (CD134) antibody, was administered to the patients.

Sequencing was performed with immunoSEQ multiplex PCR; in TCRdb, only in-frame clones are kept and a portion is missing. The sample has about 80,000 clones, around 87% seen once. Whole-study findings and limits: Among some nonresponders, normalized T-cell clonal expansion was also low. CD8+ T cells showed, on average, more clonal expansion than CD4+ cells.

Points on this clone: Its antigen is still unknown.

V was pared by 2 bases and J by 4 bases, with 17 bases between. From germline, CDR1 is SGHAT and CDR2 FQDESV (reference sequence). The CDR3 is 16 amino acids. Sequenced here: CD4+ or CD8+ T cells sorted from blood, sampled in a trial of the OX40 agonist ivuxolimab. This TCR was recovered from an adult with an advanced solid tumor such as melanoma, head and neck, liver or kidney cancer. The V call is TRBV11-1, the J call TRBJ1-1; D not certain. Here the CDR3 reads CASSLRKTGPSTEAFF. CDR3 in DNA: TGTGCCAGCAGCTTACGTAAGACCGGCCCTTCCACTGAAGCTTTCTTT.